The 2 T cell receptor beta chains reported below all come from one sample, sequenced in a study of identical twins. TCRdb processed the 5' RACE reads anew with MiXCR; each CDR3 protein has one entry. The sample includes under 500,000 distinct CDR3 sequences, around 15% of them seen just once. These same records also appear under a second study, on yellow fever vaccine responses in identical twins.

The sequencing input was CD4+ T cells sorted from blood. The receptors shown here come from a woman younger than 30 in good health.

This chain joins TRBV5-1 and TRBJ2-1, with 7 bases identical to TRBD2. The CDR3 covers 13 residues. Germline CDR1 reads SGHRS; CDR2 reads YFSETQ. Trimming at V came to 7 bases and at J to 9 bases, leaving 10 bases not matched to a gene. The DNA of the CDR3 is TGCGCCAGCGGTCCCGGGCGCGGGGGTGAGCAGTTCTTC. Translating it yields CASGPGRGGEQFF.

The gene calls are TRBV20-1 and TRBJ2-3; maybe TRBD2 (6 bases). The CDR3 loop spans 15 amino acids. Trimming removed 1 base from V and 2 bases from J, with 13 bases in between. The germline V gene encodes CDR1 DFQATT and CDR2 SNEGSKA (reference sequence). The CDR3 region has the DNA TGCAGTGCTAGAGGGGCGGGGCGTAACACAGATACGCAGTATTTT. This translates into CSARGAGRNTDTQYF.